This section outlines one TCR beta chain sequence together with its context. Authors' data handling: The assay estimated nucleated cells by amplifying reference gene primers. Clones were sequenced by immunoSEQ multiplex PCR, and TCRdb holds only the in-frame ones, with some missing. The V and J calls and the clone size are those of that table, but D and trimming were determined from the DNA. The table includes approximately 150,000 clones, 65% to 80% detected once. The sample is drawn from a study of blood T cell repertoires in COVID-19. Sequencing used peripheral blood. The receptor comes from a man in his sixties with acute or convalescent COVID-19.

The CDR3 region is CASSPYDRAEAFF. DNA for the CDR3: TGTGCCAGCAGCCCCTACGACAGGGCGGAAGCTTTCTTT. The rearrangement uses TRBV7-9 and TRBJ1-1; 7 nucleotides line up with TRBD1. The CDR3 length is 13 residues. The ends lost 5 bases at V and 8 bases at J; junction bases unmatched: 8. CDR1 is SEHNR, CDR2 FQNEAQ, per germline (reference sequence).